This T cell receptor beta chain was sequenced during a study of CD8+ T cells in alopecia areata. Study-level findings and limits: Compared with normal scalp, lesional scalp had higher clonality and more expanded CD8+ clones. The study also sequences resident alphabeta T cells of normal skin in scalp samples.

As concerns this clone: Its antigen remains unidentified. Other nucleotide sequences in the sample specify the same CDR3.

It was cDNA, reverse transcribed from extracted RNA, that served as the sequencing template. Data came from immunoSEQ multiplex PCR; TCRdb stores just in-frame clones and leaves some out. The sample has some 150,000 clones; 62% are singletons. V lost 3 bases to trimming and J lost 4 bases, with 10 bases between them. Germline V CDR1 and CDR2: MNHEY, SMNVEV (reference sequence). CDR3 length equals 13 residues. PBMC-derived CD4+ and CD8+ T cells were sorted. This receptor was taken from a human donor in good health. The chain links TRBV27 to TRBJ2-7; possibly TRBD1 or TRBD2 for D (5 bases each). Sequenced material: CD8+ T cells sorted from blood. The CDR3 protein is CASSFSGTYEQYF. The CDR3 DNA follows: TGTGCCAGCAGTTTCTCCGGGACGTACGAGCAGTACTTC.